This TCR beta chain was captured in a study of OX40 agonist ivuxolimab in advanced cancers. As for the study in general: Enrolled patients in dose escalation had cancers that were hepatocellular carcinoma, melanoma, renal cell or head and neck cancer.

Measured with immunoSEQ multiplex PCR; TCRdb has only the in-frame clones, and not every one. The sample contains tens of thousands of clones, about 87% of which appear only once. Germline CDR1 SGHRS, CDR2 YFSETQ. The CDR3 consists of 14 residues. V shed 5 bases, J shed 1 base, and the junction held 5 bases outside the gene matches. V is TRBV5-1 and J is TRBJ1-1; 7 bases map to TRBD1. The sequencing here drew on CD4+ or CD8+ T cells sorted from blood, taken in a trial of the OX40 agonist ivuxolimab. The receptor comes from an adult with an advanced solid tumor such as melanoma, head and neck, liver or kidney cancer. The CDR3 is CASRVGTANTEAFF. CDR3 bases: TGCGCCAGCAGAGTGGGGACAGCGAACACTGAAGCTTTCTTT.